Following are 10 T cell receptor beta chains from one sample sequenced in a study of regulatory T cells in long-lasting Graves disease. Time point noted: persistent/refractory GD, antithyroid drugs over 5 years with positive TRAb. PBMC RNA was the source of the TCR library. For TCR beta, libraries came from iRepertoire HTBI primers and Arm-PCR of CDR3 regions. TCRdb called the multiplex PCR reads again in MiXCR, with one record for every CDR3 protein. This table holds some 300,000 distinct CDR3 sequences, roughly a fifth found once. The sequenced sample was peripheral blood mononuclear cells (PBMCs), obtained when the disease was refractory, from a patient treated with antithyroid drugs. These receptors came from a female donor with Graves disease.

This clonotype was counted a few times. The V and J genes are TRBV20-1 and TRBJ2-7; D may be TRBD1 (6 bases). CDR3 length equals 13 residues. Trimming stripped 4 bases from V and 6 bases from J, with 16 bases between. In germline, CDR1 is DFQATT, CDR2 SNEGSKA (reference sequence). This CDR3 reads CSAKQGPEGEQYF. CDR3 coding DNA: TGCAGTGCTAAACAGGGACCCGAGGGCGAGCAGTACTTC.

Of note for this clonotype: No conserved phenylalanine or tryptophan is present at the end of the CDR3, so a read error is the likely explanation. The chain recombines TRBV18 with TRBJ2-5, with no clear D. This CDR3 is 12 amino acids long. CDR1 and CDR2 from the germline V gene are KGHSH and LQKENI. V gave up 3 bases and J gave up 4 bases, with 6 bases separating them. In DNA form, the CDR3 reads TGTGCCAGCTCACCCCCGGGAGAGACCCAGTACTCC. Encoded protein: CASSPPGETQYS.

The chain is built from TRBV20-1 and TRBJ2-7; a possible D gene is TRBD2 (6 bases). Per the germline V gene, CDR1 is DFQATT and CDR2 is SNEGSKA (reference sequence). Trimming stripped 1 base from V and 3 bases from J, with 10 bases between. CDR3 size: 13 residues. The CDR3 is CSARGSRDYEQYF. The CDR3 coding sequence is TGCAGTGCTAGAGGGTCGCGGGACTACGAGCAGTACTTC.

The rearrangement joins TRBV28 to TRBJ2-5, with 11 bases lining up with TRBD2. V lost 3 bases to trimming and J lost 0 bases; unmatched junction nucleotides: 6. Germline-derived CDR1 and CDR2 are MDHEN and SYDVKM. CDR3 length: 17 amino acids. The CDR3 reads CASSFIAGGGYQETQYF. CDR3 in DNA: TGTGCCAGCAGTTTTATAGCGGGAGGGGGGTACCAAGAGACCCAGTACTTC.

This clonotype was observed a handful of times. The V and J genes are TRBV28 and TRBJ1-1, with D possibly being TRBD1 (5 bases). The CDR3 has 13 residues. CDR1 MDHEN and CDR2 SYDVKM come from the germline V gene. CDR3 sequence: CVSRQGWNTEAFF. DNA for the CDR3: TGTGTCAGTCGGCAGGGATGGAACACTGAAGCTTTCTTT.

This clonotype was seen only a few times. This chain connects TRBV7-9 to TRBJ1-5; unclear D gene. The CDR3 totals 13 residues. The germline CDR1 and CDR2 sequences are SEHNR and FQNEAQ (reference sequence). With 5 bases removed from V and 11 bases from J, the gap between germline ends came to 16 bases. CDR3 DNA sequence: TGTGCCAGCAGCAATGAAGTGGGAAGAGCCCAGCATTTT. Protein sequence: CASSNEVGRAQHF.

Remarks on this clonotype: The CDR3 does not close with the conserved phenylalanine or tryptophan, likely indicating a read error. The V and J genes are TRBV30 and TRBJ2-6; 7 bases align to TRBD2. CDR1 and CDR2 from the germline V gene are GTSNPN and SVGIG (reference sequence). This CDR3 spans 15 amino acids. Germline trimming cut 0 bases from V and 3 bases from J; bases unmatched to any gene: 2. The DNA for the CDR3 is TGTGCCTGGAGTGTACGGGGGGATGGGGCCAACGTCCTGACTTCC. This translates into CAWSVRGDGANVLTS.

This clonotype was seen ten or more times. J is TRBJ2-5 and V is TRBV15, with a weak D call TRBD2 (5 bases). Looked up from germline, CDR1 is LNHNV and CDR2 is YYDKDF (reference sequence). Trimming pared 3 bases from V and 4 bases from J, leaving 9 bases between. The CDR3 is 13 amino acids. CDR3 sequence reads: CATSRGERETQYF. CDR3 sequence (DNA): TGTGCCACCAGCAGGGGAGAGAGAGAGACCCAGTACTTC.

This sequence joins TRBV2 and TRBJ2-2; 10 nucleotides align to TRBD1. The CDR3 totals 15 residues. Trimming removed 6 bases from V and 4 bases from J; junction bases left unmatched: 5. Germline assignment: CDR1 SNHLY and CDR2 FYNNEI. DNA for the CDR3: TGTGCCAGCAGCGACGACAGGGGGCGCACCGGGGAGCTGTTTTTT. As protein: CASSDDRGRTGELFF. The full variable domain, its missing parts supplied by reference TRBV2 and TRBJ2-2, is EPEVTQTPSHQVTQMGQEVILRCVPISNHLYFYWYRQILGQKVEFLVSFYNNEISEKSEIFDDQFSVERPDGSNFTLKIRSTKLEDSAMYFCASSDDRGRTGELFFGEGSRLTVL.

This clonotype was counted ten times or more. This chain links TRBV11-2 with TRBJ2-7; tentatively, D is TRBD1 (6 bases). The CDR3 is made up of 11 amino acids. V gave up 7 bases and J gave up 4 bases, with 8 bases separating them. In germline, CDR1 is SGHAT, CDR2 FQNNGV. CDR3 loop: CASNTGYEQYF. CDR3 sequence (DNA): TGTGCCAGCAACACAGGGTACGAGCAGTACTTC.